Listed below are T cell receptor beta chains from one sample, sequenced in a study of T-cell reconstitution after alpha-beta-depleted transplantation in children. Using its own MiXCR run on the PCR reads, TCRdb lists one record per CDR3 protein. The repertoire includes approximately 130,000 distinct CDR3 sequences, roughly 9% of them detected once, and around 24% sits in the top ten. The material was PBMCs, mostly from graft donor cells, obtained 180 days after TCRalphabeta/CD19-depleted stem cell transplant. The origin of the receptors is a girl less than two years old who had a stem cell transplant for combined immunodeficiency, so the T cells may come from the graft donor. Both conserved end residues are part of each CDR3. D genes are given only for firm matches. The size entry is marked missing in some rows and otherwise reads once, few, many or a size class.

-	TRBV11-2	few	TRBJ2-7	CASSLEPRTYEQYF	TGTGCCAGCAGCTTAGAACCGCGAACCTACGAGCAGTACTTC
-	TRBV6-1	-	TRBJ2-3	CASSSPRRFPSTDTQYF	TGTGCCAGCAGTAGCCCCCGCAGATTTCCTAGCACAGATACGCAGTATTTT
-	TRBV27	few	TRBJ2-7	CASRTGIIGDEQYF	TGTGCCAGCCGAACCGGGATAATCGGGGACGAGCAGTACTTC
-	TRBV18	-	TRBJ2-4	CASSPLMQGGLDIQYF	TGTGCCAGCTCACCCCTTATGCAGGGAGGATTGGACATTCAGTACTTC
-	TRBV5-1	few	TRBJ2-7	CASSLGQGIYEQYF	TGCGCCAGCAGCTTGGGCCAGGGAATCTACGAGCAGTACTTC
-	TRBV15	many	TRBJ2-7	CATSRDVVRDHSYEQYF	TGTGCCACCAGCAGAGATGTAGTGCGGGATCACTCCTACGAGCAGTACTTC
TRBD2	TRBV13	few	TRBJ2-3	CASSLDSGRGTDTQYF	TGTGCCAGCAGCCTGGATAGCGGGAGGGGCACAGATACGCAGTATTTT
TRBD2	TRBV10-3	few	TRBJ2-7	CAISESGGRAGEQYF	TGTGCCATCAGTGAGTCAGGAGGGAGGGCCGGTGAGCAGTACTTC
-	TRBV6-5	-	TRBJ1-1	CASSYRAGRRYTEAFF	TGTGCCAGCAGTTACAGGGCAGGGAGAAGGTACACTGAAGCTTTCTTT
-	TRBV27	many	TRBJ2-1	CASSPRRGKSNEQFF	TGTGCCAGCAGTCCACGGAGGGGGAAGAGCAATGAGCAGTTCTTC
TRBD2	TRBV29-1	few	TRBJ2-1	CSVEDVGGSVYNEQFF	TGCAGCGTTGAAGATGTGGGCGGGAGCGTTTACAATGAGCAGTTCTTC
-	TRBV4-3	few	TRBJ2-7	CASRRDRQAREQYF	TGCGCCAGCAGAAGGGACCGCCAAGCGCGAGAGCAGTACTTC
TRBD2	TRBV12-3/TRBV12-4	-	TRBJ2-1	CASSLGTSRNEQFF	TGTGCCAGCAGTTTAGGGACTAGCCGCAATGAGCAGTTCTTC
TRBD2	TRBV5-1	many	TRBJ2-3	CASSFRTSGPGTDTQYF	TGCGCCAGCAGCTTTCGGACTAGCGGGCCTGGCACAGATACGCAGTATTTT
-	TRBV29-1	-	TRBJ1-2	CSASLGLLGGYTF	TGCAGCGCTAGCCTTGGCCTCCTCGGTGGCTACACCTTC
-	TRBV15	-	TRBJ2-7	CATSRVGLLRGPSYEQYF	TGTGCCACCAGCAGAGTAGGCTTATTACGGGGCCCGTCCTACGAGCAGTACTTC
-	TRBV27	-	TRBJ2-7	CASSGSWTAYEQYF	TGTGCCAGCAGTGGGTCTTGGACCGCCTACGAGCAGTACTTC
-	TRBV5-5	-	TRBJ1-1	CASSWRELTNTEAFF	TGTGCCAGCAGTTGGAGGGAGCTAACCAACACTGAAGCTTTCTTT
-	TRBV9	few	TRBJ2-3	CASSAGEWQGTQYF	TGTGCCAGCAGCGCTGGCGAATGGCAGGGTACGCAGTATTTT
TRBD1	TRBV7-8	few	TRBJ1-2	CASSRGTGGMGYGYTF	TGTGCCAGCAGCAGGGGGACAGGGGGAATGGGCTATGGCTACACCTTC
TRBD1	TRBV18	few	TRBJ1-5	CASSPGTGQPQHF	TGTGCCAGCTCACCCGGGACAGGACAGCCCCAGCATTTT
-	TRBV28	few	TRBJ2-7	CASMGTISSYEQYF	TGTGCCAGCATGGGTACAATTAGCTCCTACGAGCAGTACTTC
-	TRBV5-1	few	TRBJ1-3	CASSLDFDSYSGNTIYF	TGCGCCAGCAGCTTAGACTTCGACAGCTACTCTGGAAACACCATATATTTT
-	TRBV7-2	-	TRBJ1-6	CASSFLPGVLPLHF	TGTGCCAGCAGCTTTCTACCCGGGGTACTGCCCCTCCACTTT
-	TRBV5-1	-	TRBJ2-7	CASSPGVGPTYEQYF	TGCGCCAGCAGCCCAGGGGTAGGACCTACTTACGAGCAGTACTTC
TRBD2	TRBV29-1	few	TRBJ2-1	CSVEDGGAFYNEQFF	TGCAGCGTTGAAGACGGGGGGGCCTTTTACAATGAGCAGTTCTTC
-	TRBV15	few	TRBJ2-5	CATSTKDNQETQYF	TGTGCCACCAGCACCAAGGACAACCAAGAGACCCAGTACTTC
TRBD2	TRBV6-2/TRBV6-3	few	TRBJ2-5	CASSPRLADIYFQETQYF	TGTGCCAGCAGCCCTAGACTAGCCGACATTTACTTCCAAGAGACCCAGTACTTC
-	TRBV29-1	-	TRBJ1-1	CSVEDLSEAFF	TGCAGCGTTGAAGATCTCTCTGAAGCTTTCTTT
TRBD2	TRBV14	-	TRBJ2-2	CASREIAGTGELFF	TGTGCCAGCAGGGAAATAGCGGGAACCGGGGAGCTGTTTTTT
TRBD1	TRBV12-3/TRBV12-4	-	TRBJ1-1	CASSIRQGKVNTEAFF	TGTGCCAGCAGTATCCGACAGGGAAAGGTGAACACTGAAGCTTTCTTT
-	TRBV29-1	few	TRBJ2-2	CSVEHQPNTGELFF	TGCAGCGTTGAACACCAGCCGAACACCGGGGAGCTGTTTTTT
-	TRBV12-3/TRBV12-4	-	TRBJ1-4	CASSLLGRGGEKLFF	TGTGCCAGCAGTTTGCTGGGCCGAGGGGGTGAAAAACTGTTTTTT
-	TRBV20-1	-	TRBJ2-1	CSARGPPRLYEQFF	TGCAGTGCTAGGGGGCCCCCTAGGTTGTATGAGCAGTTCTTC
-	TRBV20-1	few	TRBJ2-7	CSARAREGVYEQYF	TGCAGTGCTAGAGCCAGGGAAGGGGTCTACGAGCAGTACTTC
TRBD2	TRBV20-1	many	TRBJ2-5	CSQILAGETQYF	TGCAGCCAAATACTAGCGGGGGAGACCCAGTACTTC
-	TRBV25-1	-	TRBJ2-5	CASSYPRPNRNRETQYF	TGTGCCAGCAGTTACCCAAGACCTAATCGCAACCGGGAGACCCAGTACTTC
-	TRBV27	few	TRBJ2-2	CASKRASTGELFF	TGTGCCAGCAAGAGGGCGAGCACCGGGGAGCTGTTTTTT
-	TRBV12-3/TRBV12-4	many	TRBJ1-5	CASSSTRGPQHF	TGTGCCAGCAGTTCCACCAGGGGGCCCCAGCATTTT
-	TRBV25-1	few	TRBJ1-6	CASSNDSPYNSPLHF	TGTGCCAGCAGTAACGACAGTCCTTATAATTCACCCCTCCACTTT
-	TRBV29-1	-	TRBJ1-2	CSVDMTLSFNYGYTF	TGCAGCGTTGATATGACGCTCTCCTTTAACTATGGCTACACCTTC
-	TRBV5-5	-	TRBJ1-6	CASSVTGVWGNSPLHF	TGTGCCAGCAGCGTGACAGGAGTATGGGGCAATTCACCCCTCCACTTT
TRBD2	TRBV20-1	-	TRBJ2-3	CSARGTTFTDTQYF	TGCAGTGCTAGGGGGACTACCTTCACAGATACGCAGTATTTT
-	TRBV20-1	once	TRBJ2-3	CSAGGWDSPITDTQYF	TGCAGTGCTGGGGGATGGGACTCCCCTATCACAGATACGCAGTATTTT
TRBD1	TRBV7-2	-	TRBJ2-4	CASSRQGRNIQYF	TGTGCCAGCAGCCGACAGGGGAGGAACATTCAGTACTTC
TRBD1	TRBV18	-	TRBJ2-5	CASSPPLSTGVETQYF	TGTGCCAGCTCACCACCTCTATCGACAGGGGTTGAGACCCAGTACTTC
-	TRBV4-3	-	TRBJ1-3	CASSQDWVSSGNTIYF	TGCGCCAGCAGCCAAGATTGGGTCAGCTCTGGAAACACCATATATTTT
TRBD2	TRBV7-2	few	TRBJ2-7	CASSLLSVAGVEQYF	TGTGCCAGCAGCTTACTTTCCGTAGCGGGAGTCGAGCAGTACTTC
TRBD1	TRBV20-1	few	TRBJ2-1	CSAANQGAYNEQFF	TGCAGTGCTGCCAACCAGGGGGCCTACAATGAGCAGTTCTTC
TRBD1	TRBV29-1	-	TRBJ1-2	CSATTGGYGYTF	TGCAGCGCCACGACAGGGGGCTATGGCTACACCTTC
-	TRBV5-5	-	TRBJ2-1	CASSLGGGTGEFF	TGTGCCAGCAGCTTGGGGGGCGGGACGGGAGAGTTCTTC
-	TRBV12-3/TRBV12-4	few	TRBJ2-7	CASSLKARLSSYEQYF	TGTGCCAGCAGTTTAAAGGCGCGGTTGAGCTCCTACGAGCAGTACTTC
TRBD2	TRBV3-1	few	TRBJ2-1	CASSQGVSSGGYNEQFF	TGTGCCAGCAGCCAAGGGGTTTCTAGCGGGGGCTACAATGAGCAGTTCTTC